This TCR beta chain was found in a study of spatial heterogeneity in lung cancer. Study overall: At a median of roughly 2 years after resection, follow-up PBMC samples were sequenced when available. Detected sequences consistently included more beta-chain ones than alpha-chain ones. Study conclusions and caveats: Ubiquitous expanded tumor TCRs were seen in blood more at resection than at follow-up.

V shed 10 bases, J shed 2 bases, and the junction held 5 bases outside the gene matches. CDR1 is ENHRY and CDR2 is SYGVKD in the germline V gene. This CDR3 is 13 amino acids long. With regard to this clonotype: Its antigen is not identified.

Individual TCR cDNA molecules each bore their own unique molecular identifier. One entry per CDR3 protein results from TCRdb running MiXCR on the 5' RACE reads. The data hold 95,000 to 130,000 distinct CDR3 sequences, with 10% to 15% observed a single time. Time point denoted: blood at routine non-recurrence follow-up after resection. No cell sorting; template was whole RNA from tumor, lung tissue or PBMC. The origin of this receptor is a male donor with early-stage non-small cell lung cancer. The chain joins TRBV10-3 to TRBJ2-7; TRBD1 matches at 10 bases. Here the sequenced sample was PBMCs, taken at follow-up. In DNA form, the CDR3 reads TGTGCCAGCGGACAGGGGGGAACCTACGAGCAGTACTTC. Translating gives CASGQGGTYEQYF.